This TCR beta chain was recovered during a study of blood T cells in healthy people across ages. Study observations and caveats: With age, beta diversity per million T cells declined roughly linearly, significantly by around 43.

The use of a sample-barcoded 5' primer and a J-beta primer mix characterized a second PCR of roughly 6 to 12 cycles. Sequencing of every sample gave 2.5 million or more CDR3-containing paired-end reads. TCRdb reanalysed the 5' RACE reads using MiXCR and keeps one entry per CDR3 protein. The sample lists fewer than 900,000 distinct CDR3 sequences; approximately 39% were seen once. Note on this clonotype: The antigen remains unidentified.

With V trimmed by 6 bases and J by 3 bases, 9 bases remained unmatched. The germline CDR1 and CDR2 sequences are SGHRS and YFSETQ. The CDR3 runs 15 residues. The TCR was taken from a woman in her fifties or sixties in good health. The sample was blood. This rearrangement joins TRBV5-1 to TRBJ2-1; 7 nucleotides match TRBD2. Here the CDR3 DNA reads TGCGCCAGCACCCTCTTCCTAGCGGACTACAATGAGCAGTTCTTC. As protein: CASTLFLADYNEQFF.